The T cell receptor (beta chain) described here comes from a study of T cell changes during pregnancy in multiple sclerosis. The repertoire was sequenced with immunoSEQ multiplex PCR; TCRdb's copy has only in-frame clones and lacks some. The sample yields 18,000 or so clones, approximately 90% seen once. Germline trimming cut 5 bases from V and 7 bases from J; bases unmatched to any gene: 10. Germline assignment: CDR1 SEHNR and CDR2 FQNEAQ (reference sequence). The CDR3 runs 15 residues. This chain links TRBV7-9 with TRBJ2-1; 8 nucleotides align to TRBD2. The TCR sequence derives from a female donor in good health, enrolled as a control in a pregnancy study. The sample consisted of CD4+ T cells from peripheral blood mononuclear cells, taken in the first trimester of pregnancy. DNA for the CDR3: TGTGCCAGCAGCCAAACTAGCGGTTCTAGGAATGAGCAGTTCTTC. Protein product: CASSQTSGSRNEQFF.